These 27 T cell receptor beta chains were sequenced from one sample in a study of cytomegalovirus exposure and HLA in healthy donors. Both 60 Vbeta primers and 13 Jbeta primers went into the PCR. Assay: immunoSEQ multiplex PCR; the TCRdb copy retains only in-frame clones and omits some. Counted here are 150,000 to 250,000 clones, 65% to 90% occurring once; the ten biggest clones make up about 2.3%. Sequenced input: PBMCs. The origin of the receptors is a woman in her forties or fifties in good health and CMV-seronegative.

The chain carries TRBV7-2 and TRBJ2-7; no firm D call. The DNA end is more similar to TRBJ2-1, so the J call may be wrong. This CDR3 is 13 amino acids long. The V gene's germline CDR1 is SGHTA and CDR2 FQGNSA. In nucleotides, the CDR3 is TGTGCCAGCAGTAACAGAATGGTAGGCGAGCAGTTCTTC. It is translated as CASSNRMVGEQFF.

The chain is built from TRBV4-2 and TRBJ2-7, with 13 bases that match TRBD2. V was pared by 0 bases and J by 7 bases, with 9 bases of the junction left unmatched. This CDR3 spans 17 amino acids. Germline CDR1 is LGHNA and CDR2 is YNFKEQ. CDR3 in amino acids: CASSQDGLAGDLGEQYF. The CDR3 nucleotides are TGTGCCAGCAGCCAAGATGGACTAGCGGGAGACTTAGGTGAGCAGTACTTC.

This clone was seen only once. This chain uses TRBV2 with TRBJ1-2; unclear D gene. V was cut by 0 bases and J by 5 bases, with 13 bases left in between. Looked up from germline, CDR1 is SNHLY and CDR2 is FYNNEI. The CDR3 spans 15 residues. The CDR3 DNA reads TGTGCCAGCAGTGAAGCGCGTAGAAGTTATTATGGCTACACCTTC. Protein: CASSEARRSYYGYTF. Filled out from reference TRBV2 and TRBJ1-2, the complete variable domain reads EPEVTQTPSHQVTQMGQEVILRCVPISNHLYFYWYRQILGQKVEFLVSFYNNEISEKSEIFDDQFSVERPDGSNFTLKIRSTKLEDSAMYFCASSEARRSYYGYTFGSGTRLTVV.

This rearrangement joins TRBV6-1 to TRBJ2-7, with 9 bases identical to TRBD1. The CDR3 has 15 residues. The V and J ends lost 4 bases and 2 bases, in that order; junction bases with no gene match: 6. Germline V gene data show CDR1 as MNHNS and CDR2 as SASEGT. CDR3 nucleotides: TGTGCCAGCAGTGTCGGGACAGGGTCTGCCTACGAGCAGTACTTC. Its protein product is CASSVGTGSAYEQYF.

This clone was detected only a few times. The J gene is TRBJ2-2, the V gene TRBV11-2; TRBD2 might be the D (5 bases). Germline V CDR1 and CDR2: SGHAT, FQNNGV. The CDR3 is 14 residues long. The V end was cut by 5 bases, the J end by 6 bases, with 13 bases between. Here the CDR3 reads CASSLLASPGELFF. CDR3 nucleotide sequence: TGTGCCAGCAGCCTTCTAGCAAGCCCCGGGGAGCTGTTTTTT. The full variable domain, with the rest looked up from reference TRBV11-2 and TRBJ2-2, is EAGVAQSPRYKIIEKRQSVAFWCNPISGHATLYWYQQILGQGPKLLIQFQNNGVVDDSQLPKDRFSAERLKGVDSTLKIQPAKLEDSAVYLCASSLLASPGELFFGEGSRLTVL.

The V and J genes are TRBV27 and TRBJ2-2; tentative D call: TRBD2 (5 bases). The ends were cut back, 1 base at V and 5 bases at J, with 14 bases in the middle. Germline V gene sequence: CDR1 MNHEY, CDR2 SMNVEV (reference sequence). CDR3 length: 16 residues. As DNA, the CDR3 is TGTGCCAGCAGTTTATTCCGACTAAGTAAGACCGGGGAGCTGTTTTTT. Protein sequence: CASSLFRLSKTGELFF.

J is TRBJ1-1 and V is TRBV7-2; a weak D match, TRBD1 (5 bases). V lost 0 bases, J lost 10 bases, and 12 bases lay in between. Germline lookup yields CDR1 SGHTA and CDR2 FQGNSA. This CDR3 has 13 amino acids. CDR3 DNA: TGTGCCAGCAGCTTAGCGGGGCCACGTACAGCTTTCTTT. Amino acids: CASSLAGPRTAFF.

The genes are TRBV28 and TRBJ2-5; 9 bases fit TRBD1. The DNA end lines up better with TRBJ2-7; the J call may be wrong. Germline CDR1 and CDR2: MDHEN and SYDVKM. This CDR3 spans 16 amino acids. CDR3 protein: CASSLSRGTGLNEQYF. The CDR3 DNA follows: TGTGCCAGCAGTTTAAGTAGAGGGACAGGGTTGAACGAGCAGTACTTC.

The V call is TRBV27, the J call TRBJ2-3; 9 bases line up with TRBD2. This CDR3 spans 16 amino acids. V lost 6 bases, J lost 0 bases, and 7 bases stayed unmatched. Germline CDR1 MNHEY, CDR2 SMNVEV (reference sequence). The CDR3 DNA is TGTGCCAGCAGGCCACTAGCGGGCTCTAGCACAGATACGCAGTATTTT. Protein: CASRPLAGSSTDTQYF.

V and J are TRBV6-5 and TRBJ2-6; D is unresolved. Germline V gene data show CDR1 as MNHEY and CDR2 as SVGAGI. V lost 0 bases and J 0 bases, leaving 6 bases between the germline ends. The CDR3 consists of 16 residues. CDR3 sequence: CASSYSAHSGANVLTF. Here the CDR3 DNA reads TGTGCCAGCAGTTACTCCGCACACTCTGGGGCCAACGTCCTGACTTTC.

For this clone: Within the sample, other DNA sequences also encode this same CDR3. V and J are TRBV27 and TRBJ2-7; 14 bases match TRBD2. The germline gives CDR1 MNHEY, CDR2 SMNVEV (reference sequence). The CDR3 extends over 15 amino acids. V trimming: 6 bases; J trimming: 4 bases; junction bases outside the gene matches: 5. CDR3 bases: TGTGCCAGCAGCCCCGGGACTAGCGGGAGTTACGAGCAGTACTTC. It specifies CASSPGTSGSYEQYF.

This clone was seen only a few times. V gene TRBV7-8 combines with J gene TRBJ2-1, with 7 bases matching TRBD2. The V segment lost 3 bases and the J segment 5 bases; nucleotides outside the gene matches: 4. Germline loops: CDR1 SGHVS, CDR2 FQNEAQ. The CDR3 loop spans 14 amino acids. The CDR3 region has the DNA TGTGCCAGCAGCTTGGGACTAAGCCACAATGAGCAGTTCTTC. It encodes CASSLGLSHNEQFF.

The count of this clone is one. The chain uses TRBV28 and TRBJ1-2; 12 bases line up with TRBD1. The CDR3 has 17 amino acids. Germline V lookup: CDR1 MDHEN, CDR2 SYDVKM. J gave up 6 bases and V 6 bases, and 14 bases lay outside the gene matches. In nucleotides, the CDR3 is TGTGCCAGCAGGGTACCCGGGACAGGGGGCGTGAGAGATGGCTACACCTTC. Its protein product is CASRVPGTGGVRDGYTF.

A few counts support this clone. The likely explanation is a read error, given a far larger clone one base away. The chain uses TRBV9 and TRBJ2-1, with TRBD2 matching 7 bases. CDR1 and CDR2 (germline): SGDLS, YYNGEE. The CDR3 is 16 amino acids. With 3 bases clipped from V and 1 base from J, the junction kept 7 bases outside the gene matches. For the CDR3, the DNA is TGTGCCAGCAGCGGAGACGGGAGGTCATCCTACAATGAGCAGTTCTTC. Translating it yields CASSGDGRSSYNEQFF.

For the CDR3, the DNA is TGCGCCAGCAGTTCGGGACTAGCGGGGTACTCAGAGCAGTACTTC. Protein: CASSSGLAGYSEQYF. V and J are TRBV10-1 and TRBJ2-7, with TRBD2 identical over 13 bases. There are 15 residues in the CDR3. Unmatched junction bases numbered 8, after V lost 5 bases and J lost 7 bases. Germline values: CDR1 WNHNN, CDR2 SYGVQD (reference sequence).

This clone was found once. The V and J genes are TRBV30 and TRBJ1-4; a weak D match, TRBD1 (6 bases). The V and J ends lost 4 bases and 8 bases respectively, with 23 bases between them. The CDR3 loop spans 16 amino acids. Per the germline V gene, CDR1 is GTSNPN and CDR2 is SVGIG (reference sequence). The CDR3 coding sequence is TGTGCCTGGAACATCGGGGGGGCAGGTTTCTACGAAAAACTGTTTTTT. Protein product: CAWNIGGAGFYEKLFF.

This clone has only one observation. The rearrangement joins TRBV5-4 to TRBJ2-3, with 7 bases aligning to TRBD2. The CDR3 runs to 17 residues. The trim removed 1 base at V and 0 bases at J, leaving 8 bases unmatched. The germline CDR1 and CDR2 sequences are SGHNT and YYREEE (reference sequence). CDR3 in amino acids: CASSLPSWTRSTDTQYF. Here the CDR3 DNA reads TGTGCCAGCAGCTTGCCATCGTGGACTAGAAGCACAGATACGCAGTATTTT.

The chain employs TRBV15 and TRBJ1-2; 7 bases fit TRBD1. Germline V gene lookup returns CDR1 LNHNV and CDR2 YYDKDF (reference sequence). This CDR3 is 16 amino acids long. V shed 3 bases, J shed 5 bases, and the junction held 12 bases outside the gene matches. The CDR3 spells CATSSFQGGWGYGYTF. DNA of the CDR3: TGTGCCACCAGCAGCTTTCAAGGGGGCTGGGGATATGGCTACACCTTC.

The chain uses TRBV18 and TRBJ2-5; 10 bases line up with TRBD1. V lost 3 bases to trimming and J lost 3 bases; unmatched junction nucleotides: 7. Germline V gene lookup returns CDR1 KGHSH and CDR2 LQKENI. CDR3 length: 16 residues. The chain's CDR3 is CASSPLDRGIEETQYF. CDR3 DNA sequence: TGTGCCAGCTCACCCCTGGACAGGGGGATCGAAGAGACCCAGTACTTC.

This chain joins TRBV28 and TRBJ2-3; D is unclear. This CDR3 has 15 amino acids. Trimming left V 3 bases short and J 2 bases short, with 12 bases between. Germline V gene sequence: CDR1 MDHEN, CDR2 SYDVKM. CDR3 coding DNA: TGTGCCAGCAGTTTGGCACCGGGTGTCACAGATACGCAGTATTTT. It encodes CASSLAPGVTDTQYF.

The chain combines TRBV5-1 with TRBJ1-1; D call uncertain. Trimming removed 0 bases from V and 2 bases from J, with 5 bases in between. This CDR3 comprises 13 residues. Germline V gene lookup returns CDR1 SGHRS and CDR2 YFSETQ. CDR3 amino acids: CASSLDRNTEAFF. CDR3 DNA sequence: TGCGCCAGCAGCTTGGATCGTAACACTGAAGCTTTCTTT.

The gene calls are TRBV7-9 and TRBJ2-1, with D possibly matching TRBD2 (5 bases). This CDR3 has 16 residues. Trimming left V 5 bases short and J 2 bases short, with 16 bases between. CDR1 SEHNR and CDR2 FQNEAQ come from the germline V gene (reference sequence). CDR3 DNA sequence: TGTGCCAGCAGCCATACATTGGACTTGGCCTACAATGAGCAGTTCTTC. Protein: CASSHTLDLAYNEQFF.

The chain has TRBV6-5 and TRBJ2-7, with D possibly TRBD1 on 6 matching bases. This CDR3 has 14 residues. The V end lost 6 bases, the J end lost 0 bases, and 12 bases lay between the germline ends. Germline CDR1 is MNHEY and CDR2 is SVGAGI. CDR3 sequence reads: CASRTGLYSYEQYF. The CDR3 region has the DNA TGTGCCAGCAGAACAGGGCTTTACTCCTACGAGCAGTACTTC.

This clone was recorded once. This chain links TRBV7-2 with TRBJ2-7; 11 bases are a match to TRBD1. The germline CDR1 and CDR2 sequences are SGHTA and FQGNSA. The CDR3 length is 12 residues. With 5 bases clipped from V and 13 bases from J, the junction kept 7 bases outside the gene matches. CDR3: CASSHPGTGGYF. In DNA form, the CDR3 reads TGTGCCAGCAGCCACCCCGGGACAGGGGGTTACTTC.

CDR3 amino acids: CASSQDLLAGDGEQYF. The CDR3 DNA reads as TGCGCCAGCAGCCAAGATTTACTAGCGGGAGACGGTGAGCAGTACTTC. This chain uses TRBV4-3 with TRBJ2-7, with 11 bases aligning to TRBD2. The CDR3 sequence is 16 residues long. V gave up 0 bases and J gave up 7 bases; unmatched junction bases: 8. Germline V gives CDR1 LGHNA, CDR2 YSLEER.

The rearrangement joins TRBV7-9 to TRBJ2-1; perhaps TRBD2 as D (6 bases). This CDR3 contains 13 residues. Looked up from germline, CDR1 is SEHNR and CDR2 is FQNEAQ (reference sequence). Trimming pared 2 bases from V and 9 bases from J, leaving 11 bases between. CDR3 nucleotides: TGTGCCAGCAGCTTATATAAGGAGGGTGAGCAGTTCTTC. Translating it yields CASSLYKEGEQFF. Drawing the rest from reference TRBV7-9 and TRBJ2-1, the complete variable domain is DTGVSQNPRHKITKRGQNVTFRCDPISEHNRLYWYRQTLGQGPEFLTYFQNEAQLEKSRLLSDRFSAERPKGSFSTLEIQRTEQGDSAMYLCASSLYKEGEQFFGPGTRLTVL.

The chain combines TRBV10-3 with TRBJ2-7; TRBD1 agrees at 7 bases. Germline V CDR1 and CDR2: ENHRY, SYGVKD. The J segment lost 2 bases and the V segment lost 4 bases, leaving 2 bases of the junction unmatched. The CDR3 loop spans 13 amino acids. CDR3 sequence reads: CAISADRPYEQYF. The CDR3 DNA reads TGTGCCATCAGTGCGGACAGGCCCTACGAGCAGTACTTC.